This TCR beta chain was retrieved from a study of cytomegalovirus exposure and HLA in healthy donors. Study-wide background: A prior study identified roughly 110 million unique TCR beta sequences from 150 million to 200 million T cells. Within an early data release were about 85 million unique TCRs drawn from HLA-typed donors. General study points: Association of a missense DCLRE1C variant with TCR beta V- and J-gene trimming was reported in a later analysis.

J lost 2 bases, V lost 5 bases, and 7 bases had no gene match. CDR3 size: 15 residues. CDR1 is SQVTM, CDR2 ANQGSEA, per germline. A word on this clone: Its antigen is not known.

In the PCR, 60 Vbeta and 13 Jbeta primers were used. The assay was immunoSEQ multiplex PCR, and TCRdb's table has in-frame clones only and misses some. The sample has 50,000 or so clones; 77% are singletons. The J gene is TRBJ2-1, the V gene TRBV29-1; TRBD2 agrees at 9 bases. The sequence came from a woman aged 35 to 49 in good health and CMV-seropositive. Sample: PBMCs. CDR3 DNA: TGCAGCGTTAGGCGGGGGGGAGGGACCTACAATGAGCAGTTCTTC. This sequence encodes CSVRRGGGTYNEQFF.